Below, 2 T cell receptor beta chains from the same sample are listed, as sequenced in a study of blood T cell repertoires in COVID-19. The data were produced by immunoSEQ multiplex PCR, yet TCRdb's version contains in-frame clones alone and is incomplete. Here the sample spans roughly 500,000 clones, about 88% being singletons. Material: peripheral blood. These receptors all stem from a man between 18 and 35 years old with COVID-19, enrolled during active disease.

This chain links TRBV19 with TRBJ2-2; perhaps TRBD2 as D (5 bases). Germline V CDR1 and CDR2: LNHDA, SQIVND (reference sequence). This CDR3 region has 16 residues. The V end lost 3 bases, the J end lost 0 bases, and 11 bases lay between the germline ends. CDR3 DNA sequence: TGTGCCAGTAGTATTGGTTCAGCGGCGAACACCGGGGAGCTGTTTTTT. This translates into CASSIGSAANTGELFF.

This sequence joins TRBV24-1 and TRBJ2-1; TRBD2 matches 8 bases. Trimming at V came to 4 bases and at J to 3 bases, leaving 19 bases not matched to a gene. The length of the CDR3 is 20 residues. Germline V gene sequence: CDR1 KGHDR, CDR2 SFDVKD. CDR3 DNA sequence: TGTGCCACCAGTGACCCGACCTCTCGGGAGGGCGGCAAAGGCTACAATGAGCAGTTCTTC. Its translation: CATSDPTSREGGKGYNEQFF.